The 10 T cell receptor beta chains reported below all come from one sample, sequenced in a study of CD8 T cells in Susac syndrome. The authors reverse transcribed roughly 0.5 to 1 ug RNA with random hexamers. TCRdb recomputed calls from the immunoSEQ multiplex PCR reads with MiXCR, one row per CDR3 protein. Of approximately 180,000 distinct CDR3 sequences in the sample, 85% to 95% are singletons; the top ten hold 0.09% to 0.095%. The sample consisted of CD4+ T cells from PBMCs. These receptors were collected from a human donor with multiple sclerosis.

The gene calls are TRBV12-3 or TRBV12-4 and TRBJ2-3; 12 bases line up with TRBD2. V was pared by 10 bases and J by 2 bases, with 4 bases of the junction left unmatched. There are 14 residues in the CDR3. CDR3 DNA: TGTGCCACCCGACTAGCGGGGGCCACAGATACGCAGTATTTT. Translated, it gives CATRLAGATDTQYF.

The chain has TRBV24-1 and TRBJ2-1; D perhaps matches TRBD2 (6 bases). V shed 5 bases and J shed 1 base, with 11 bases lying between them. The germline CDR1 and CDR2 sequences are KGHDR and SFDVKD. The CDR3 spans 15 residues. CDR3 coding DNA: TGTGCCACCAGTGGTAGTGCGGGGTCCTACAATGAGCAGTTCTTC. Translated: CATSGSAGSYNEQFF.

The rearrangement uses TRBV2 and TRBJ1-5; D is undetermined. The germline V and J ends were trimmed by 7 bases and 6 bases, with 10 bases remaining between them. Germline CDR1 is SNHLY and CDR2 is FYNNEI. The CDR3 is 12 residues long. CDR3: CASNLEGQPQHF. Written as DNA, the CDR3 is TGTGCCAGCAACCTGGAGGGTCAGCCCCAGCATTTT.

J is TRBJ1-4 and V is TRBV10-3, with no clear D. V was shortened by 10 bases and J by 0 bases, with 9 bases between the two germline ends. The CDR3 is made up of 13 amino acids. CDR1 and CDR2 from the germline V gene are ENHRY and SYGVKD. The CDR3 DNA is TGTGCCACCCGACTTGCAACTAATGAAAAACTGTTTTTT. This translates into CATRLATNEKLFF.

V and J are TRBV2 and TRBJ2-5, with D unresolved. This CDR3 contains 16 residues. Deletions cut 5 bases from V and 0 bases from J, with 16 bases between. Per the germline V gene, CDR1 is SNHLY and CDR2 is FYNNEI. The CDR3, as DNA: TGTGCCAGCAGTCCCCGATTAGCCCTTTACCAAGAGACCCAGTACTTC. The encoded protein is CASSPRLALYQETQYF.

The chain links TRBV6-5 to TRBJ1-4; maybe TRBD1 (6 bases). Per the germline V gene, CDR1 is MNHEY and CDR2 is SVGAGI. The CDR3 extends over 19 amino acids. Trimming stripped 2 bases from V and 0 bases from J, with 19 bases between. The CDR3 DNA follows: TGTGCCAGCAGTTACACAGTGGCGGCGGGACATACAACTAATGAAAAACTGTTTTTT. Translating it yields CASSYTVAAGHTTNEKLFF.

CDR3 amino acids: CASSQGRGIYGYTF. In DNA form, the CDR3 reads TGTGCCAGTAGCCAAGGGAGGGGAATCTATGGCTACACCTTC. The chain combines TRBV19 with TRBJ1-2; a possible D gene is TRBD1 (5 bases). This CDR3 has 14 amino acids. V lost 6 bases to trimming and J lost 4 bases, with 15 bases between them. Germline lookup yields CDR1 LNHDA and CDR2 SQIVND (reference sequence). Variable domain in full (rest from reference TRBV19 and TRBJ1-2): DGGITQSPKYLFRKEGQNVTLSCEQNLNHDAMYWYRQDPGQGLRLIYYSQIVNDFQKGDIAEGYSVSREKKESFPLTVTSAQKNPTAFYLCASSQGRGIYGYTFGSGTRLTVV.

The chain couples TRBV20-1 to TRBJ1-4; TRBD1 matches at 8 bases. Germline CDR1 DFQATT, CDR2 SNEGSKA (reference sequence). V lost 0 bases to trimming and J lost 2 bases; unmatched junction nucleotides: 2. The CDR3 has 15 residues. The CDR3 reads CSARDRTGTNEKLFF. The DNA for the CDR3 is TGCAGTGCTAGAGATCGGACAGGGACTAATGAAAAACTGTTTTTT.

This clonotype was detected ten times or more. The rearrangement uses TRBV7-2 and TRBJ1-2; TRBD1 might be the D (6 bases). Germline CDR1 SGHTA, CDR2 FQGNSA. V lost 5 bases and J 2 bases, leaving 9 bases between the germline ends. The CDR3 covers 13 residues. The CDR3 is CASSPDRNYGYTF. The CDR3 DNA sequence: TGTGCCAGCAGCCCCGACAGGAACTATGGCTACACCTTC.

The chain recombines TRBV7-3 with TRBJ2-7; D might be TRBD1 or TRBD2, each matching 10 bases. V lost 5 bases and J lost 3, with 20 bases in between. CDR3 length: 16 amino acids. Germline values: CDR1 SGHTA, CDR2 FQGTGA. CDR3 amino acids: CASSPAGGDRGYEQYF. The CDR3 region has the DNA TGTGCCAGCAGCCCAGCGGGGGGGGACAGGGGCTACGAGCAGTACTTC.